A single sample gave rise to the 27 T cell receptor beta chains below, sequenced in a study of T cell responses to AZD1222 COVID-19 vaccine listed by TCRdb under 2021. The method behind the library was the immunoSEQ multiplex PCR assay. TCRdb took over this immuneACCESS table, retaining in-frame rearrangements with V and J assigned. Such tables are incomplete; in checked studies, under half of the missing clones stem from an unresolved V gene, and the remainder is unexplained. For this sample the table gives approximately 30,000 clones, of which over 80% were detected only once. Approximately 7.6% of the sample is taken by the ten largest. Taken with the paper, the label for time point translates to: about 28 days (+/-7) after the second vaccine dose. Source: peripheral blood, taken 28 days after the second AZD1222 dose. All receptors derive from an adult who received the AZD1222 COVID-19 vaccine.

This clone was recorded only once. The chain is built from TRBV24-1 and TRBJ1-5; 9 bases are shared with TRBD1. V lost 4 bases to trimming and J lost 6 bases; unmatched junction nucleotides: 6. CDR1 is KGHDR and CDR2 is SFDVKD in the germline V gene. CDR3 length: 15 residues. CDR3 loop: CATSDKDRGIQPQHF. CDR3 DNA sequence: TGTGCCACCAGTGACAAGGACAGGGGAATTCAGCCCCAGCATTTT.

The rearrangement joins TRBV4-3 to TRBJ2-3; 7 bases fit TRBD2. V was pared by 1 base and J by 2 bases, with 12 bases of the junction left unmatched. There are 18 residues in the CDR3. The V gene's germline CDR1 is LGHNA and CDR2 YSLEER. CDR3 in DNA: TGCGCCAGCAGCCAAGCTAAGGGAGCGGGAATTTTCACAGATACGCAGTATTTT. The encoded protein is CASSQAKGAGIFTDTQYF.

In DNA, the CDR3 is TGTGCCACCAGTGGCACCGCAGACACCGGGGAGCTGTTTTTT. This codes for CATSGTADTGELFF. This sequence joins TRBV24-1 and TRBJ2-2; D not resolved. Germline values: CDR1 KGHDR, CDR2 SFDVKD. The V end lost 5 bases, the J end lost 3 bases, and 9 bases lay between the germline ends. The CDR3 loop spans 14 amino acids.

J is TRBJ1-2 and V is TRBV19; 12 bases are a match to TRBD1. The CDR3 length is 18 residues. V trimming: 5 bases; J trimming: 0 bases; junction bases outside the gene matches: 10. Per germline, CDR1 LNHDA and CDR2 SQIVND (reference sequence). CDR3 sequence: CASSWGTGGVPPNYGYTF. DNA of the CDR3: TGTGCCAGTAGTTGGGGGACAGGGGGCGTCCCCCCTAACTATGGCTACACCTTC.

V and J are TRBV19 and TRBJ1-1; 7 bases line up with TRBD1. There are 14 residues in the CDR3. Germline V lookup: CDR1 LNHDA, CDR2 SQIVND (reference sequence). Trimming took 5 bases from V and 1 from J; bases not matched to a gene: 4. The CDR3 sequence is CASSSRQGNTEAFF. The CDR3 region has the DNA TGTGCCAGTAGTTCACGACAGGGGAACACTGAAGCTTTCTTT.

This sequence joins TRBV7-8 and TRBJ1-1, with a tentative D call TRBD1 (5 bases). From germline, CDR1 is SGHVS and CDR2 FQNEAQ. V lost 5 bases, J lost 4 bases, and 11 bases lay in between. The CDR3 covers 13 residues. The CDR3 reads CASSQVGGTEAFF. CDR3 nucleotide sequence: TGTGCCAGCAGCCAAGTGGGGGGCACTGAAGCTTTCTTT.

V usage is TRBV7-3 and J usage is TRBJ1-2; D is uncertain. V was clipped by 4 bases and J by 0 bases, with 9 bases between them. There are 14 residues in the CDR3. Looked up from germline, CDR1 is SGHTA and CDR2 is FQGTGA. CDR3 nucleotides: TGTGCCAGCAGCTCCGGGGAAGCTAACTATGGCTACACCTTC. As protein: CASSSGEANYGYTF.

The J gene is TRBJ2-2, the V gene TRBV5-4, with TRBD1 matching 8 bases. Germline loops: CDR1 SGHNT, CDR2 YYREEE (reference sequence). This CDR3 comprises 15 residues. Trimming cost V 0 bases and J 4 bases; bases outside gene matches: 2. The CDR3 bases are TGTGCCAGCAGCTTGGCCAGGGGGCCCACCGGGGAGCTGTTTTTT. The encoded protein is CASSLARGPTGELFF.

The V call is TRBV19, the J call TRBJ1-2; the D gene is possibly TRBD1 (5 bases). Germline V gene lookup returns CDR1 LNHDA and CDR2 SQIVND (reference sequence). The CDR3 is 16 residues long. V lost 5 bases and J 5 bases, leaving 21 bases between the germline ends. CDR3 in amino acids: CASSVNRDAGFYGYTF. For the CDR3, the DNA is TGTGCCAGTAGTGTCAACCGGGACGCCGGGTTTTATGGCTACACCTTC.

The chain has TRBV5-1 and TRBJ1-4; no clear D. This CDR3 is 13 amino acids long. CDR1 is SGHRS and CDR2 is YFSETQ in the germline V gene. The germline V and J ends were trimmed by 2 bases and 3 bases, with 5 bases remaining between them. CDR3 loop: CASSLTANEKLFF. The DNA of the CDR3 is TGCGCCAGCAGCTTAACCGCTAATGAAAAACTGTTTTTT. Full variable domain (missing parts from reference TRBV5-1 and TRBJ1-4): KAGVTQTPRYLIKTRGQQVTLSCSPISGHRSVSWYQQTPGQGLQFLFEYFSETQRNKGNFPGRFSGRQFSNSRSEMNVSTLELGDSALYLCASSLTANEKLFFGSGTQLSVL.

Details on this clone: Germline is not matched at one junction end, which may reflect a read error. V and J are TRBV7-7 and TRBJ1-1; no firm D call. Looked up from germline, CDR1 is SSHAT and CDR2 is FNYEAQ (reference sequence). The CDR3 contains 13 residues. DNA for the CDR3: TGTGCTAGCAGCTTAGATGAAAACACTGAAGCTTTCTTT. Translation: CASSLDENTEAFF.

This CDR3 is CASSQELTSGTLYEQYF. The DNA for the CDR3 is TGTGCCAGCAGCCAAGAATTGACTAGCGGGACTTTGTACGAGCAGTACTTC. V gene TRBV4-2 combines with J gene TRBJ2-7; TRBD2 agrees at 11 bases. The J segment lost 4 bases and the V segment lost 0 bases, leaving 8 bases of the junction unmatched. CDR3 length: 17 residues. CDR1 and CDR2 from the germline V gene are LGHNA and YNFKEQ.

The genes are TRBV7-3 and TRBJ1-2, with TRBD1 matching 10 bases. J was trimmed by 8 bases and V by 0 bases; bases with no gene match: 6. CDR1 is SGHTA, CDR2 FQGTGA, per germline. This CDR3 is 15 amino acids long. CDR3 sequence reads: CASSLTPDRGQGYTF. The CDR3 coding sequence is TGTGCCAGCAGCTTAACCCCCGACAGGGGGCAGGGCTACACCTTC. The variable domain in full, with the rest retrieved from reference TRBV7-3 and TRBJ1-2, is GAGVSQTPSNKVTEKGKYVELRCDPISGHTALYWYRQSLGQGPEFLIYFQGTGAADDSGLPNDRFFAVRPEGSVSTLKIQRTERGDSAVYLCASSLTPDRGQGYTFGSGTRLTVV.

The rearrangement links TRBV27 to TRBJ1-1; 10 positions match TRBD1. This CDR3 is 14 amino acids long. Trimming took 3 bases from V and 10 from J; bases not matched to a gene: 8. Germline CDR1 reads MNHEY; CDR2 reads SMNVEV (reference sequence). This CDR3 is CASSFSDRGRGAFF. CDR3 coding DNA: TGTGCCAGCAGTTTTTCTGACAGGGGGCGCGGAGCTTTCTTT.

This rearrangement joins TRBV9 to TRBJ2-1; no clear D. The CDR3 consists of 16 residues. Germline loops: CDR1 SGDLS, CDR2 YYNGEE. The V end lost 0 bases, the J end lost 0 bases, and 10 bases lay between the germline ends. The CDR3: CASSVGGGHSYNEQFF. The CDR3 DNA reads as TGTGCCAGCAGCGTAGGAGGCGGCCACTCCTACAATGAGCAGTTCTTC.

This sequence joins TRBV4-1 and TRBJ2-7; tentatively, D is TRBD1 or TRBD2 (5 bases each). Germline V CDR1 and CDR2: MGHRA, YSYEKL. The CDR3 has 14 residues. V lost 3 bases, J lost 6 bases, and 15 bases lay in between. The CDR3 DNA is TGCGCCAGCAGCCAGGGGGTCGCAGGGCGCGAGCAGTACTTC. Its protein product is CASSQGVAGREQYF.

The rearrangement joins TRBV19 to TRBJ2-3, with D perhaps matching TRBD1 or TRBD2 (5 bases each). Between the trimmed V and J ends, which lost 5 bases and 1 base, there was a span of 13 bases. Germline CDR1 is LNHDA and CDR2 is SQIVND (reference sequence). CDR3 length: 15 amino acids. This chain's CDR3 is CASSRDHAGTDTQYF. The CDR3 nucleotides are TGTGCCAGTAGTCGGGACCATGCGGGCACAGATACGCAGTATTTT.

A single count supports this clone. The chain employs TRBV12-3 or TRBV12-4 and TRBJ1-2; no clear D gene. V lost 5 bases and J lost 4, with 11 bases in between. This CDR3 has 13 residues. DNA for the CDR3: TGTGCCAGCAGTAAACAACTAAGCTATGGCTACACCTTC. Its translation is CASSKQLSYGYTF.

CDR3 sequence (DNA): TGTGCCAGCAGCGTAGCCCTGACTAGCGGGAGGGGAAGCTCCTACAATGAGCAGTTCTTC. This codes for CASSVALTSGRGSSYNEQFF. The chain recombines TRBV9 with TRBJ2-1, with TRBD2 identical over 14 bases. Germline CDR1 reads SGDLS; CDR2 reads YYNGEE. The CDR3 totals 20 residues. After removal of 0 bases from V and 0 bases from J, the junction contained 8 bases not matched to a gene.

The V call is TRBV7-2, the J call TRBJ2-1; 8 bases line up with TRBD1. The CDR3 is made up of 15 amino acids. Losses at the gene ends were 4 bases for V and 2 bases for J; bases not matched to a gene: 4. Germline V gene data show CDR1 as SGHTA and CDR2 as FQGNSA. The CDR3 sequence is CASSSGQGAYNEQFF. The CDR3 nucleotides are TGTGCCAGCAGCTCAGGACAGGGCGCCTACAATGAGCAGTTCTTC.

CDR3 sequence (DNA): TGTGCCAGCAGTTCCGGGACAGCTAACTATGGCTACACCTTC. Its translation is CASSSGTANYGYTF. The genes are TRBV6-5 and TRBJ1-2; TRBD1 matches 7 bases. J lost 0 bases, V lost 4 bases, and 2 bases had no gene match. CDR1 is MNHEY, CDR2 SVGAGI, per germline. This CDR3 has 14 residues.

The chain uses TRBV7-9 and TRBJ2-2, with 8 nucleotides matching TRBD1. V was pared by 8 bases and J by 6 bases, with 11 bases of the junction left unmatched. The CDR3 is 15 amino acids. CDR1 SEHNR and CDR2 FQNEAQ come from the germline V gene (reference sequence). The CDR3 DNA reads as TGTGCCAGCCTACCAGGGACAGGACCTGCCGGGGAGCTGTTTTTT. It yields the protein CASLPGTGPAGELFF.

This chain uses TRBV6-1 with TRBJ2-3, with TRBD2 as a possible D gene (5 bases). The germline gives CDR1 MNHNS, CDR2 SASEGT. The V end lost 1 base, the J end lost 7 bases, and 12 bases lay between the germline ends. CDR3 length equals 14 residues. CDR3 DNA: TGTGCCAGCAGTGAAGGGTGGCGGGCAAATACGCAGTATTTT. It yields the protein CASSEGWRANTQYF.

This clone was seen only once. J is TRBJ1-5 and V is TRBV30; TRBD1 matches 10 bases. Looked up from germline, CDR1 is GTSNPN and CDR2 is SVGIG (reference sequence). V lost 5 bases to trimming and J lost 6 bases; unmatched junction nucleotides: 4. The CDR3 loop spans 13 amino acids. This CDR3 is CAWGQGEAQPQHF. For the CDR3, the DNA is TGTGCCTGGGGACAGGGGGAAGCTCAGCCCCAGCATTTT.

This clone was seen more than once but under ten times. This sequence joins TRBV18 and TRBJ1-1, with no clear D. The CDR3 has 14 amino acids. Germline CDR1 KGHSH, CDR2 LQKENI. V was pared by 0 bases and J by 9 bases, with 14 bases between. CDR3: CASSPPTPDGKAFF. The CDR3 nucleotides are TGTGCCAGCTCACCACCGACCCCGGATGGAAAAGCTTTCTTT.

The rearrangement uses TRBV11-2 and TRBJ2-7, with 7 bases fitting TRBD2. The germline CDR1 and CDR2 sequences are SGHAT and FQNNGV. Trimming took 5 bases from V and 0 from J; bases not matched to a gene: 10. This CDR3 region has 16 residues. The CDR3 region is CASSMTSWPFSYEQYF. For the CDR3, the DNA is TGTGCCAGCAGCATGACTAGCTGGCCCTTCTCCTACGAGCAGTACTTC.

The DNA of the CDR3 is TGTGCCAGCAGCCCCCGACAGGGTCTAGCGGGAGGGGCCTCCTACGAGCAGTACTTC. Protein: CASSPRQGLAGGASYEQYF. The rearrangement joins TRBV7-9 to TRBJ2-7; TRBD2 agrees at 12 bases. J lost 0 bases, V lost 5 bases, and 14 bases had no gene match. Per the germline V gene, CDR1 is SEHNR and CDR2 is FQNEAQ (reference sequence). This CDR3 spans 19 amino acids.